These T cell receptor beta chains were read from a single sample in a study of early T cells in non-severe SARS-CoV-2 infection. Via MiXCR, TCRdb re-called the 5' RACE reads, giving one row per CDR3 protein. The data show some 50,000 distinct CDR3 sequences, 8.7% seen once. The sequenced sample was whole blood, obtained at baseline. These receptors were obtained from an adult who was a healthcare worker with PCR-confirmed SARS-CoV-2 infection or an uninfected control (not recorded which). Both conserved end residues are part of each CDR3. D genes are given only for firm matches. For some rows the clone size is stated as once, few or many, or as a class when expanded; others skip it.

J: TRBJ2-3
V: TRBV11-1
size: -
D: -
CDR3: CASSYESTDTQYF
DNA: TGTGCCAGCAGCTATGAAAGCACAGATACGCAGTATTTT

J: TRBJ1-5
V: TRBV12-3/TRBV12-4
size: many
D: -
CDR3: CASQTLGNQPQHF
DNA: TGTGCCAGCCAAACACTGGGCAATCAGCCCCAGCATTTT

J: TRBJ2-6
V: TRBV3-1
size: many
D: TRBD1
CDR3: CASSHVTGLTNVLTF
DNA: TGTGCCAGCAGCCACGTGACAGGGTTGACCAACGTCCTGACTTTC

J: TRBJ2-1
V: TRBV12-5
size: few
D: -
CDR3: CASGSGRGEYNEQFF
DNA: TGTGCTAGTGGTTCGGGACGGGGAGAATACAATGAGCAGTTCTTC

J: TRBJ2-4
V: TRBV12-3/TRBV12-4
size: -
D: TRBD1
CDR3: CASTPGTGKNIQYF
DNA: TGTGCCAGCACCCCAGGGACAGGCAAAAACATTCAGTACTTC

J: TRBJ2-7
V: TRBV6-5
size: few
D: -
CDR3: CASSPKNYEQYF
DNA: TGTGCCAGCAGTCCCAAGAACTACGAGCAGTACTTC

J: TRBJ2-7
V: TRBV19
size: few
D: TRBD1
CDR3: CASSITGATYEQYF
DNA: TGTGCCAGTAGTATCACAGGGGCCACCTACGAGCAGTACTTC

J: TRBJ2-7
V: TRBV12-3/TRBV12-4
size: -
D: -
CDR3: CASSFPGLEQYF
DNA: TGTGCCAGCAGTTTTCCGGGGCTGGAGCAGTACTTC

J: TRBJ2-7
V: TRBV7-8
size: many
D: -
CDR3: CASSLEVREQYF
DNA: TGTGCCAGCAGCTTAGAAGTCCGCGAGCAGTACTTC

J: TRBJ2-1
V: TRBV7-6
size: -
D: -
CDR3: CASSLAEGDWQFF
DNA: TGTGCCAGCAGCTTAGCTGAGGGGGACTGGCAGTTCTTC

J: TRBJ2-1
V: TRBV14
size: medium-sized
D: -
CDR3: CASSPVGGGGKNEQFF
DNA: TGTGCCAGCAGCCCCGTAGGAGGTGGAGGAAAAAATGAGCAGTTCTTC

J: TRBJ2-3
V: TRBV29-1
size: -
D: -
CDR3: CSVEDQADTQYF
DNA: TGCAGCGTTGAAGATCAGGCAGATACGCAGTATTTT

J: TRBJ2-1
V: TRBV6-5
size: -
D: TRBD2
CDR3: CASSSMGLADENEQFF
DNA: TGTGCCAGCAGCTCCATGGGGCTAGCGGACGAGAATGAGCAGTTCTTC

J: TRBJ2-3
V: TRBV20-1
size: -
D: -
CDR3: CSAPSGEAGTDTQYF
DNA: TGCAGTGCTCCCTCGGGGGAGGCAGGCACAGATACGCAGTATTTT

J: TRBJ2-4
V: TRBV5-5
size: few
D: -
CDR3: CASSLDPTLAKNIQYF
DNA: TGTGCCAGCAGCCTAGACCCTACACTAGCCAAAAACATTCAGTACTTC

J: TRBJ1-1
V: TRBV18
size: many
D: -
CDR3: CASSPARASTEAFF
DNA: TGTGCCAGCTCACCCGCAAGGGCGAGCACTGAAGCTTTCTTT

J: TRBJ2-3
V: TRBV11-2
size: -
D: -
CDR3: CASSFSGSDTQYF
DNA: TGTGCCAGCAGCTTCTCGGGATCAGATACGCAGTATTTT

J: TRBJ1-4
V: TRBV19
size: few
D: TRBD1
CDR3: CASRRTGGSEKLFF
DNA: TGTGCCAGTAGGCGGACAGGGGGCTCTGAAAAACTGTTTTTT

J: TRBJ2-5
V: TRBV29-1
size: many
D: -
CDR3: CSVDGGALEETQYF
DNA: TGCAGCGTTGATGGGGGCGCGTTAGAAGAGACCCAGTACTTC

J: TRBJ2-7
V: TRBV5-5
size: few
D: TRBD1
CDR3: CASSSALDRGPYEQYF
DNA: TGTGCCAGCAGCTCGGCCCTGGACAGGGGGCCCTACGAGCAGTACTTC

J: TRBJ2-3
V: TRBV9
size: many
D: -
CDR3: CASSLRISGDTQYF
DNA: TGTGCCAGCAGCCTGCGGATCTCCGGAGATACGCAGTATTTT

J: TRBJ1-4
V: TRBV19
size: few
D: TRBD1
CDR3: CASSMRQTRGTNEKLFF
DNA: TGTGCCAGTAGTATGAGACAAACCAGGGGGACTAATGAAAAACTGTTTTTT

J: TRBJ2-5
V: TRBV3-1
size: -
D: TRBD2
CDR3: CASSQDRRLAGGPRETQYF
DNA: TGTGCCAGCAGCCAAGATAGGCGGCTAGCGGGAGGGCCACGAGAGACCCAGTACTTC

J: TRBJ2-5
V: TRBV7-3
size: -
D: -
CDR3: CASSSGETQYF
DNA: TGTGCCAGCAGCTCCGGGGAGACCCAGTACTTC

J: TRBJ2-1
V: TRBV19
size: few
D: TRBD1
CDR3: CASRLGTGERNEQFF
DNA: TGTGCCAGTAGACTGGGGACAGGGGAAAGAAATGAGCAGTTCTTC

J: TRBJ2-1
V: TRBV7-3
size: -
D: TRBD2
CDR3: CASSSDVGRRNEQFF
DNA: TGTGCCAGCAGCTCCGACGTCGGGAGGAGGAATGAGCAGTTCTTC

J: TRBJ2-3
V: TRBV2
size: -
D: TRBD1
CDR3: CATGDRESTDTQYF
DNA: TGTGCCACAGGGGACAGGGAATCCACAGATACGCAGTATTTT

J: TRBJ1-1
V: TRBV7-9
size: many
D: TRBD1
CDR3: CASSSSRTGNTEAFF
DNA: TGTGCCAGCAGCTCTTCCCGGACAGGGAACACTGAAGCTTTCTTT

J: TRBJ2-3
V: TRBV5-1
size: few
D: TRBD2
CDR3: CASSSTSGRARVADTQYF
DNA: TGCGCCAGCAGCTCGACTAGCGGGAGGGCCAGGGTTGCAGATACGCAGTATTTT

J: TRBJ2-1
V: TRBV29-1
size: many
D: TRBD2
CDR3: CSGLGLAGASYNEQFF
DNA: TGCAGCGGATTGGGGCTAGCGGGGGCCTCCTACAATGAGCAGTTCTTC

J: TRBJ2-1
V: TRBV6-1
size: few
D: TRBD2
CDR3: CASTPGGDEQFF
DNA: TGTGCCAGCACCCCGGGGGGTGATGAGCAGTTCTTC

J: TRBJ2-3
V: TRBV24-1
size: few
D: TRBD2
CDR3: CATSDGTSRDTQYF
DNA: TGTGCCACCAGTGATGGGACTAGTCGGGATACGCAGTATTTT

J: TRBJ2-7
V: TRBV2
size: -
D: -
CDR3: CASSGGDRNYEQYF
DNA: TGTGCCAGCAGTGGGGGAGACCGAAACTACGAGCAGTACTTC

J: TRBJ1-6
V: TRBV12-3/TRBV12-4
size: -
D: -
CDR3: CASSFGSSYNSPLHF
DNA: TGTGCCAGCAGTTTCGGGAGCTCCTATAATTCACCCCTCCACTTT

J: TRBJ2-1
V: TRBV4-1
size: many
D: TRBD1
CDR3: CASGFTGEGLGEQFF
DNA: TGCGCCAGCGGATTCACAGGGGAAGGGTTGGGCGAGCAGTTCTTC

J: TRBJ1-5
V: TRBV6-5
size: many
D: -
CDR3: CASSRQASNQPQHF
DNA: TGTGCCAGCAGCCGACAGGCAAGCAATCAGCCCCAGCATTTT

J: TRBJ2-7
V: TRBV20-1
size: -
D: TRBD2
CDR3: CSARLAGSYEQYF
DNA: TGCAGTGCTAGACTAGCGGGAAGCTACGAGCAGTACTTC